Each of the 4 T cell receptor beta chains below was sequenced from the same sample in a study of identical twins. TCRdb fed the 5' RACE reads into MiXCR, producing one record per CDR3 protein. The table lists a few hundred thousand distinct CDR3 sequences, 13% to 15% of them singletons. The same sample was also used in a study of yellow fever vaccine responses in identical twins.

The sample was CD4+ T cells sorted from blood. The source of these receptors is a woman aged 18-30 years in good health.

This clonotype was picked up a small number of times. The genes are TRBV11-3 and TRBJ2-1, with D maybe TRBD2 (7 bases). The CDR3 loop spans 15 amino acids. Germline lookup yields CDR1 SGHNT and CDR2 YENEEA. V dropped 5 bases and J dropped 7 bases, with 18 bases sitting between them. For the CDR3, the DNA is TGTGCCAGCAGCCGTGCGGGGGCTGGGATAAATGAGCAGTTCTTC. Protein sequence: CASSRAGAGINEQFF.

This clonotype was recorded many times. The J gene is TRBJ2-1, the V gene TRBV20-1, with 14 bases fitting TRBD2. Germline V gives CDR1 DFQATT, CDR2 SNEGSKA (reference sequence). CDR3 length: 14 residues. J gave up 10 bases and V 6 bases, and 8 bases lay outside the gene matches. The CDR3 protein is CSALRLAGGPEQFF. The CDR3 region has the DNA TGCAGTGCGCTAAGACTAGCGGGAGGGCCCGAGCAGTTCTTC.

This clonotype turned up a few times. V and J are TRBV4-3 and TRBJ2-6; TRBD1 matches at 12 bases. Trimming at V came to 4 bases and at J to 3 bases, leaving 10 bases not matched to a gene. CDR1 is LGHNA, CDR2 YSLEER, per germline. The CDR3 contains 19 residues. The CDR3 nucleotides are TGCGCCAGCAGCCGGGACAGGGGGCAAACTAAGGGTGGGGCCAACGTCCTGACTTTC. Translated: CASSRDRGQTKGGANVLTF.

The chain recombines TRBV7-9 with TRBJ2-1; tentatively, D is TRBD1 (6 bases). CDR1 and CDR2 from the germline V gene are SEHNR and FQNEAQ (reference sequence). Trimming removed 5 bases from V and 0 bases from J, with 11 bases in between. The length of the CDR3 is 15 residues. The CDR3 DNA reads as TGTGCCAGCAGCGATGGACAGAGCTCCTACAATGAGCAGTTCTTC. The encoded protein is CASSDGQSSYNEQFF.